This T cell receptor beta chain was sequenced during a study of shared clonotypes between healthy human individuals (dated by TCRdb to about 2020). About the full investigation: Three men and two women, aged 18 to 49 years, made up the cohort. For each donor, CD4 naive and CD4 memory were each given three plates, CD8 naive was given two plates, and CD8 memory was given one plate. To estimate repertoire size and how much clonotype sharing occurs between individuals, the study deeply sequenced the blood TCR repertoires of roughly 5 healthy adults. To increase sequencing depth and limit assay-specific biases, TCR repertoire library preparation and sequencing were carried out by different laboratories using diverse techniques. Between about 0.8 and 8.9 billion PBMCs per donor were obtained by leukapheresis.

CD8 naive samples were obtained by positive selection for CCR7 among CD45RO-negative cells, yielding a CD45RA+CCR7+ population from which TemRA cells were excluded. The donors were healthy, HIV-negative adults who had no recently reported acute infections or vaccinations. Every donor was a Caucasian adult living in Nashville, Tennessee, USA. After blood collection by leukapheresis, PBMCs were isolated using Ficoll-Histopaque density gradient centrifugation and then cryopreserved in the vapor phase of liquid nitrogen. Analytical flow cytometry was used to check the purity and quantity of each magnetically sorted T cell population. From each sorted fraction, genomic DNA was isolated and quantified by UV absorbance on a Nanodrop 2000c. Note on this clone: The antigen this receptor binds is unknown. Per-base qualities were not stored, and no clone one base away is much larger.

The CDR3, from cysteine to phenylalanine, totals 19 residues. Only the CDR3 part of the read is kept: 57 bases, read in frame from the first base. Trimming leaves V shorter by 5 bases and J shorter by 2 bases, with the junction holding 12 bases beyond the gene matches. Sequences SGHVS (CDR1) and FQNEAQ (CDR2) are obtained from the germline V gene. Overall study results and their limits: Because the study included a small number of donors, the genetic and exposure-history diversity represented was limited. Sampling was limited to blood, and TCR repertoires in tissue likely differ from TCR repertoires in blood. Pairwise subsampling indicated that sequencing depth was expected to affect the degree of clonotype sharing among donors. Incomplete sequencing was indicated by rarefaction of sorted-subset datasets, despite the large sequencing depth. Larger estimated clonotype richness was generally found for naive subsets than for memory subsets. Higher generation probabilities were observed for clonotypes shared by all four sorted-subset donors than for non-shared clonotypes. Across a few donors, approximately 5% of naive CD4, 3% to 3.5% of naive CD8, 2.3% of memory CD4, and under 0.45% of memory CD8 clonotypes were shared.

Using the deep immunoSEQ assay, TCR CDR3 regions were amplified from genomic DNA by multiplex PCR. Genomic DNA extracted from each cell subset was distributed evenly over all wells of several immunoSEQ 96-well plates, and each plate served as one replicate. For sorted subsets, 150 to 250 ng genomic DNA, equal to approximately 30,000 T cell genomes, was loaded into each replicate PCR. Purified libraries were quantified with a Qubit 3.0 fluorometer, sized on a Bioanalyzer 2100, and re-quantified with the KAPA Library Quantification kit. A separate single-read 150-cycle Illumina NextSeq 550 flow cell was used to sequence each immunoSEQ 96-well plate. In the original analysis: Because only junctional sequences without quality scores were contained in the immunoSEQ output, filtering matching that applied to full-length reads could not be performed. To assign V/J genes and CDR3, sequences were annotated against IMGT germline references using PyIR, a Python wrapper for IgBLAST v1.9. Reads were removed for weak V/J assignments (E-value above 1e-6), missing CDR3, stop codons, out-of-frame junctions, or ambiguous translated residues. V3J clonotypes were defined as sequences sharing an identical inferred V gene, J gene, and CDR3 amino acid sequence. The percentage overlap between two repertoires was calculated by dividing the number of shared unique clonotypes by the size of the smaller repertoire. Three approaches were used to assess repertoire richness: RTK rarefaction, the Chao1 estimator, and Recon v2.1 estimates of unobserved clonotypes. For all TCRbeta clonotypes obtained by the gDNA method from a handful of donors, generation probabilities were computed with OLGA. TCRdb took over this immuneACCESS table, retaining in-frame rearrangements with V and J assigned. Such tables are incomplete; in checked studies, under half of the missing clones stem from an unresolved V gene, and the remainder is unexplained. For V, J and clone size, that table is used; D and trimming come from the DNA. The sample profile shows around 2,100,000 clones; about 95% of them were found once. The ten largest clones take up 0.9% to 1.5% of the sample.

The sample taken for sequencing was naive CD8+ T cells sorted from blood. In light of the paper, this sample's cell subset or site label describes: CD45RA+CCR7+. The origin of this receptor is a man aged 18 to 29 in good health. The rearranged chain carries TRBV7-8 and TRBJ2-1; 13 junctional bases match TRBD2. The CDR3 protein sequence reads: CASSPRLAGGRETYNEQFF. The nucleotide sequence is given as TGTGCCAGCAGCCCCAGACTAGCGGGAGGAAGAGAGACCTACAATGAGCAGTTCTTC.